The 22 T cell receptor beta chains listed next were all sequenced from one sample in a study of blood T cell repertoires in COVID-19. The table came from immunoSEQ multiplex PCR; TCRdb's copy has only in-frame clones and leaves some out. The table lists roughly 80,000 clones, 84% of them singletons. Material for sequencing was peripheral blood. Receptors originate from a man aged 45 to 65 with acute or convalescent COVID-19.

This chain links TRBV7-6 with TRBJ2-5; a possible D gene is TRBD2 (6 bases). This CDR3 is 15 amino acids long. Trimming pared 2 bases from V and 5 bases from J, leaving 15 bases between. Germline CDR1 is SGHVS and CDR2 is FNYEAQ. CDR3 region: CASSLLGSSAETQYF. In DNA, the CDR3 is TGTGCCAGCAGCTTACTCGGTTCTAGCGCGGAGACCCAGTACTTC.

The J gene is TRBJ2-5, the V gene TRBV7-8; 8 nucleotides line up with TRBD1. The CDR3 runs 14 residues. Per the germline V gene, CDR1 is SGHVS and CDR2 is FQNEAQ. V shed 8 bases and J 5 bases; nucleotides not matched to a gene: 10. The CDR3 sequence is CASAQGDNDETQYF. The CDR3 DNA reads TGTGCCAGCGCACAGGGGGATAACGATGAGACCCAGTACTTC.

The chain combines TRBV4-3 with TRBJ2-7; TRBD1 aligns across 8 bases. CDR1 and CDR2 (germline): LGHNA, YSLEER. The trim removed 0 bases at V and 3 bases at J, leaving 10 bases unmatched. This CDR3 is built from 17 residues. The CDR3 loop is CASSQDLAWTGNYEQYF. CDR3 nucleotides: TGCGCCAGCAGCCAAGATTTGGCGTGGACAGGGAACTACGAGCAGTACTTC.

This chain uses TRBV19 with TRBJ2-1; 8 bases align to TRBD1. V lost 7 bases to trimming and J lost 5 bases; unmatched junction nucleotides: 7. The CDR3 is 14 residues long. Germline CDR1 reads LNHDA; CDR2 reads SQIVND (reference sequence). Here the CDR3 DNA reads TGTGCCAGTAAGCAGGGGGCAAGCGACAATGAGCAGTTCTTC. Residues: CASKQGASDNEQFF.

The chain joins TRBV6-5 to TRBJ2-1; D possibly corresponds to TRBD1 (6 bases). CDR3 length: 15 residues. The ends were cut back, 6 bases at V and 3 bases at J, with 15 bases in the middle. In germline, CDR1 is MNHEY, CDR2 SVGAGI. CDR3 in amino acids: CASSPVGGLYNEQFF. DNA of the CDR3: TGTGCCAGCAGCCCGGTAGGGGGTCTCTACAATGAGCAGTTCTTC.

The gene calls are TRBV20-1 and TRBJ2-1; no definite D call. V gave up 3 bases and J gave up 6 bases, with 6 bases separating them. The CDR3 runs 11 residues. CDR1 DFQATT and CDR2 SNEGSKA come from the germline V gene (reference sequence). The CDR3 region is CSASIPNEQFF. The CDR3 coding sequence is TGCAGTGCTAGCATCCCCAATGAGCAGTTCTTC.

The chain carries TRBV4-3 and TRBJ2-1; TRBD2 matches 13 bases. Germline values: CDR1 LGHNA, CDR2 YSLEER. The V gene end was trimmed by 4 bases and the J gene end by 10 bases; junction bases not matched to a gene: 10. The CDR3 runs to 16 residues. DNA for the CDR3: TGCGCCAGCAGCCCTACCGGGACTAGCGGGATGGGAGAGCAGTTCTTC. Amino acid sequence: CASSPTGTSGMGEQFF.

V usage is TRBV10-3 and J usage is TRBJ1-4; D not resolved. The CDR3 covers 13 residues. CDR1 and CDR2 (germline): ENHRY, SYGVKD. Trimming removed 3 bases at V and 4 bases at J, with 6 bases between. Here the CDR3 reads CAISEQINEKLFF. In nucleotides, the CDR3 is TGTGCCATCAGTGAACAGATTAATGAAAAACTGTTTTTT.

The chain has TRBV19 and TRBJ2-1; TRBD2 matches 12 bases. The length of the CDR3 is 14 residues. Trimming took 7 bases from V and 8 from J; bases not matched to a gene: 6. Per germline, CDR1 LNHDA and CDR2 SQIVND (reference sequence). CDR3 residues: CASKLTSGSHEQFF. CDR3 DNA: TGTGCCAGTAAACTGACTAGCGGGAGCCATGAGCAGTTCTTC.

This chain connects TRBV27 to TRBJ1-6; D might be TRBD1 (5 bases). V was shortened by 4 bases and J by 7 bases, with 11 bases between the two germline ends. In germline, CDR1 is MNHEY, CDR2 SMNVEV (reference sequence). The CDR3 sequence is 14 residues long. The CDR3 spells CASSYQGANSPLHF. CDR3 nucleotides: TGTGCCAGCAGTTATCAGGGTGCCAATTCACCCCTCCACTTT.

This clone showed up just a few times. The chain links TRBV12-3 or TRBV12-4 to TRBJ1-5, with D uncertain. Trimming took 3 bases from V and 0 from J, leaving 3 bases between them. This CDR3 region has 13 residues. CDR3 loop: CASSFVSNQPQHF. CDR3 nucleotide sequence: TGTGCCAGCAGTTTCGTTAGCAATCAGCCCCAGCATTTT.

The gene calls are TRBV3-1 (or the pseudogene TRBV3-2) and TRBJ2-3; TRBD2 matches at 10 bases. The CDR3 runs 19 residues. Germline V gene sequence: CDR1 LGHDT, CDR2 YNNKEL (reference sequence). V trimming: 0 bases; J trimming: 4 bases; junction bases outside the gene matches: 13. In nucleotides, the CDR3 is TGTGCCAGCAGCCAAGAGGGTAGGGCTAGCGGGAGTTCCTCAGATACGCAGTATTTT. It codes for CASSQEGRASGSSSDTQYF.

This sequence joins TRBV4-1 and TRBJ2-5, with TRBD1 identical over 8 bases. CDR3 length: 15 residues. Unmatched junction bases numbered 5, after V lost 4 bases and J lost 1 base. The germline V gene has CDR1 MGHRA and CDR2 YSYEKL. The chain's CDR3 is CASSLSDRAQETQYF. The CDR3 DNA sequence: TGCGCCAGCAGCCTATCGGACAGGGCCCAAGAGACCCAGTACTTC.

V usage is TRBV5-1 and J usage is TRBJ2-5, with 9 bases matching TRBD2. Germline V CDR1 and CDR2: SGHRS, YFSETQ. The J segment lost 4 bases and the V segment lost 9 bases, leaving 10 bases of the junction unmatched. The CDR3 contains 14 residues. The CDR3 loop reads CATTKGTSRETQYF. CDR3 in DNA: TGCGCCACCACAAAGGGGACTAGCAGAGAGACCCAGTACTTC.

This clone was recorded once. V gene TRBV5-1 combines with J gene TRBJ2-2; TRBD2 aligns across 13 bases. There are 16 residues in the CDR3. The V segment lost 4 bases and the J segment 6 bases; nucleotides outside the gene matches: 6. CDR1 is SGHRS, CDR2 YFSETQ, per germline. CDR3 in DNA: TGCGCCAGCAGCGGAGGGACTAGCGGGATGGCCGGGGAGCTGTTTTTT. Protein product: CASSGGTSGMAGELFF.

The genes are TRBV11-3 and TRBJ1-3; D remains ambiguous. Germline assignment: CDR1 SGHNT and CDR2 YENEEA. The CDR3 runs to 15 residues. Deletions cut 4 bases from V and 0 bases from J, with 10 bases between. DNA for the CDR3: TGTGCCAGCAGCTCGCGACTGAGCTCTGGAAACACCATATATTTT. Translating gives CASSSRLSSGNTIYF.

This clone showed up just a few times. The chain recombines TRBV30 with TRBJ1-5, with D uncertain. V lost 1 base to trimming and J lost 0 bases, with 7 bases between them. Germline CDR1 reads GTSNPN; CDR2 reads SVGIG (reference sequence). CDR3 length: 14 amino acids. CDR3 residues: CAWSAGNSNQPQHF. CDR3 coding DNA: TGTGCCTGGAGTGCGGGAAATAGCAATCAGCCCCAGCATTTT. The variable domain in full, with the rest retrieved from reference TRBV30 and TRBJ1-5, is SQTIHQWPATLVQPVGSPLSLECTVEGTSNPNLYWYRQAAGRGLQLLFYSVGIGQISSEVPQNLSASRPQDRQFILSSKKLLLSDSGFYLCAWSAGNSNQPQHFGDGTRLSIL.

This clone has only a few counts. The same CDR3 can be traced to other DNA sequences in this sample. V and J are TRBV7-7 and TRBJ2-5, with D possibly TRBD2 on 6 matching bases. The CDR3 totals 13 residues. Germline V gene lookup returns CDR1 SSHAT and CDR2 FNYEAQ (reference sequence). V was shortened by 5 bases and J by 5 bases, with 12 bases between the two germline ends. The CDR3 here is CASSPGGGETQYF. The CDR3 DNA is TGTGCCAGCAGCCCCGGGGGTGGGGAGACCCAGTACTTC.

The chain links TRBV30 to TRBJ2-1, with 10 bases aligning to TRBD2. V shed 2 bases and J 1 base; nucleotides not matched to a gene: 2. Per the germline V gene, CDR1 is GTSNPN and CDR2 is SVGIG (reference sequence). The CDR3 runs 15 residues. In DNA form, the CDR3 reads TGTGCCTGGAGTCGGACTAGCGGTTCCTACAATGAGCAGTTCTTC. As protein: CAWSRTSGSYNEQFF.

The chain combines TRBV12-3 or TRBV12-4 with TRBJ2-7; possibly TRBD2 for D (5 bases). V gave up 10 bases and J gave up 7 bases, with 20 bases separating them. This CDR3 is built from 13 residues. The CDR3 sequence: CATLNRGDPEQYF. Written as DNA, the CDR3 is TGTGCCACCCTGAACCGGGGAGACCCTGAGCAGTACTTC.

The genes are TRBV19 and TRBJ2-2; 7 positions match TRBD1. Trimming at V came to 6 bases and at J to 2 bases, leaving 6 bases not matched to a gene. CDR1 LNHDA and CDR2 SQIVND come from the germline V gene (reference sequence). The length of the CDR3 is 15 residues. In DNA form, the CDR3 reads TGTGCCAGTAGCACACAGGGGCGTAACACCGGGGAGCTGTTTTTT. As protein: CASSTQGRNTGELFF.

The gene calls are TRBV2 and TRBJ1-2; D call uncertain. The CDR3 totals 14 residues. In germline, CDR1 is SNHLY, CDR2 FYNNEI. Between the trimmed V and J ends, which lost 6 bases and 0 bases, there was a span of 11 bases. DNA for the CDR3: TGTGCCAGCAGCGGGCGGGTAACTAACTATGGCTACACCTTC. This sequence encodes CASSGRVTNYGYTF.